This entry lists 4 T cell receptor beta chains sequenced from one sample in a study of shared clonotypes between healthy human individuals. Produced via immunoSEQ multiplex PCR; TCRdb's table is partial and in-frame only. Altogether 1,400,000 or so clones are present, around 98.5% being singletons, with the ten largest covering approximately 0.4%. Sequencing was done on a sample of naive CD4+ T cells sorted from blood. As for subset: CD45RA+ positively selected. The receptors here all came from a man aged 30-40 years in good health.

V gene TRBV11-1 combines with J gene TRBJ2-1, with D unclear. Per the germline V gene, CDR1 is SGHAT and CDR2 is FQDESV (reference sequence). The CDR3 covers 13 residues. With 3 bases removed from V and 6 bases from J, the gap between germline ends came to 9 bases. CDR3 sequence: CASSFSWLNEQFF. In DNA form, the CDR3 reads TGTGCCAGCAGCTTTAGCTGGCTCAATGAGCAGTTCTTC.

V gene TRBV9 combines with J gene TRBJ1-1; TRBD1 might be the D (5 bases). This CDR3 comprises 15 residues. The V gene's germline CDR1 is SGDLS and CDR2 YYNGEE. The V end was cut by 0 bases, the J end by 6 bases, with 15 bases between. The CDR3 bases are TGTGCCAGCAGCGTAGTGGGGGATCGAAGGGCTGAAGCTTTCTTT. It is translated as CASSVVGDRRAEAFF.

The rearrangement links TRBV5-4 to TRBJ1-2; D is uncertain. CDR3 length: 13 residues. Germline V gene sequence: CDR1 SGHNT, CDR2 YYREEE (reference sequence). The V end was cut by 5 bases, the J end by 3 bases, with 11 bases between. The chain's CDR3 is CASSKDADYGYTF. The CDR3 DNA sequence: TGTGCCAGCAGTAAGGACGCCGACTATGGCTACACCTTC. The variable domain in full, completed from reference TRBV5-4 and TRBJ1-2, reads ETGVTQSPTHLIKTRGQQVTLRCSSQSGHNTVSWYQQALGQGPQFIFQYYREEENGRGNFPPRFSGLQFPNYSSELNVNALELDDSALYLCASSKDADYGYTFGSGTRLTVV.

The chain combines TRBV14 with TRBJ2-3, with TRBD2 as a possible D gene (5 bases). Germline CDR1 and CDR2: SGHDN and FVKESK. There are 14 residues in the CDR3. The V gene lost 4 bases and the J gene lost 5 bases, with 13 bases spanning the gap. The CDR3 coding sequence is TGTGCCAGCAGCCCGATCCTTCGGGGAGATACGCAGTATTTT. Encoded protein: CASSPILRGDTQYF.